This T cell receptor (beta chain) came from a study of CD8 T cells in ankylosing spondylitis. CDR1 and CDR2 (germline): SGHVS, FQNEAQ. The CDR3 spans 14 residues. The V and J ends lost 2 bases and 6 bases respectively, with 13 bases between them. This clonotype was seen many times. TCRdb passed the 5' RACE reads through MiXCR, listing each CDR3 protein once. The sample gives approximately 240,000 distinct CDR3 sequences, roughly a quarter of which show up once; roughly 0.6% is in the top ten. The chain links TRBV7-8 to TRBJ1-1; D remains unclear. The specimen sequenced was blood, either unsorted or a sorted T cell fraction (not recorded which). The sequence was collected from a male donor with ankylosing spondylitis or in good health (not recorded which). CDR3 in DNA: TGTGCCAGCAGCTTAAGGCAGGTTGGCGCTGAAGCTTTCTTT. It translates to CASSLRQVGAEAFF.